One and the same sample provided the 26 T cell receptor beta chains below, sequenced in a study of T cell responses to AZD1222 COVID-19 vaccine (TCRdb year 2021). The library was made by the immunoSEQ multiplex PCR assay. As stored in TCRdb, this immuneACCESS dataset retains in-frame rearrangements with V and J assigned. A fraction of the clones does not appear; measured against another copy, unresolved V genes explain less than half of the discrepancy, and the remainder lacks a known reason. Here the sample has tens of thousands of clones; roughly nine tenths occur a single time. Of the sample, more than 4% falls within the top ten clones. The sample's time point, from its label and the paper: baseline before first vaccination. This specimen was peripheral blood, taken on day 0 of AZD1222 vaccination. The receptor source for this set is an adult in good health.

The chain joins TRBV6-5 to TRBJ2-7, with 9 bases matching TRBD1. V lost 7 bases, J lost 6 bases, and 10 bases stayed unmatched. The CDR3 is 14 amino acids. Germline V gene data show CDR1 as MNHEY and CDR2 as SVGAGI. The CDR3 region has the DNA TGTGCCAGCACCCTGATGGGACAGGGAGGCGAGCAGTACTTC. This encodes CASTLMGQGGEQYF.

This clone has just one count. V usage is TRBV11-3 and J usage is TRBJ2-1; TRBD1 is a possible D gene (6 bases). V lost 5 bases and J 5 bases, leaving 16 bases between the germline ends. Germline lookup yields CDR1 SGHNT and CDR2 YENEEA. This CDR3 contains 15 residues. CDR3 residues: CASSKTGTNNNEQFF. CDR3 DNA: TGTGCCAGCAGCAAAACCGGGACAAATAACAATGAGCAGTTCTTC.

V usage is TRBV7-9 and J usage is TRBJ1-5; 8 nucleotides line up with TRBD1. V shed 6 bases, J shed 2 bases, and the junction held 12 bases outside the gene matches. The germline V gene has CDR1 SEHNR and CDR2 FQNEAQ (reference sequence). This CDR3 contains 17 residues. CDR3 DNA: TGTGCCAGCAGTCAGGGTACAGGGGGAGGAGGCAATCAGCCCCAGCATTTT. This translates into CASSQGTGGGGNQPQHF.

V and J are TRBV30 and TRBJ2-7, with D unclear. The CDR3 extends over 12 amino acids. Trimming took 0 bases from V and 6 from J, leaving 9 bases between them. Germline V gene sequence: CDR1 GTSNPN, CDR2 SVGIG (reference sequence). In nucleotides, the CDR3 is TGTGCCTGGAGTGTGCAGGCGAGCGAGCAGTACTTC. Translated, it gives CAWSVQASEQYF. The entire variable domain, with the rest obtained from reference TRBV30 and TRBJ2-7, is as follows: SQTIHQWPATLVQPVGSPLSLECTVEGTSNPNLYWYRQAAGRGLQLLFYSVGIGQISSEVPQNLSASRPQDRQFILSSKKLLLSDSGFYLCAWSVQASEQYFGPGTRLTVT.

The CDR3 region is CSARLRRTIYF. The CDR3 nucleotides read TGCAGTGCTAGACTCCGACGCACCATATATTTT. This chain uses TRBV20-1 with TRBJ1-3; no clear D gene. Trimming stripped 2 bases from V and 9 bases from J, with 8 bases between. The CDR3 spans 11 residues. The germline V gene has CDR1 DFQATT and CDR2 SNEGSKA (reference sequence).

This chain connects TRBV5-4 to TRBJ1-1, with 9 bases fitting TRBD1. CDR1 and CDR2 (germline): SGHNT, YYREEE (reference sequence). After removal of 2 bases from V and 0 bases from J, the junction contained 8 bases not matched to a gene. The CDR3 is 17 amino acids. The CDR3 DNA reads TGTGCCAGCAGCTTAAACTACAGGGGGCCTTTGAACACTGAAGCTTTCTTT. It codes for CASSLNYRGPLNTEAFF.

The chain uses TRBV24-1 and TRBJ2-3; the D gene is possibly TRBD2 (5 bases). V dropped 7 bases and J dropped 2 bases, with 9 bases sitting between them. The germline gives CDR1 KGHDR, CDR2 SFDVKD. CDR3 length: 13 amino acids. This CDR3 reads CATSPGFTDTQYF. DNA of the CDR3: TGTGCCACCAGCCCGGGGTTCACAGATACGCAGTATTTT.

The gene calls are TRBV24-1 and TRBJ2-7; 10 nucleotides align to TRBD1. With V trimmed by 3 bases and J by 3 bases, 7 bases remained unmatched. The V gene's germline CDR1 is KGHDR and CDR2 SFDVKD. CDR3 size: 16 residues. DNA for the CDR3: TGTGCCACCAGTGATGGAGAGGACAGGGGGTTCTACGAGCAGTACTTC. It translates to CATSDGEDRGFYEQYF.

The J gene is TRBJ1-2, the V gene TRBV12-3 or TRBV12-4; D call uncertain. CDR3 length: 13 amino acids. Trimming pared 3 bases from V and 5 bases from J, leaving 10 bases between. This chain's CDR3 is CASSLPPGYGYTF. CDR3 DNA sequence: TGTGCCAGCAGTTTGCCTCCGGGGTATGGCTACACCTTC.

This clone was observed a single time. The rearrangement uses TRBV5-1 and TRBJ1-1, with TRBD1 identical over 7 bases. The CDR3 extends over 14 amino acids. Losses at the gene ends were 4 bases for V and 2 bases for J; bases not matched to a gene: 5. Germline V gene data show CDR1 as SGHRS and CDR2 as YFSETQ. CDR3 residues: CASSMGDRNTEAFF. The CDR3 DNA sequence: TGCGCCAGCAGCATGGGGGACAGAAACACTGAAGCTTTCTTT.

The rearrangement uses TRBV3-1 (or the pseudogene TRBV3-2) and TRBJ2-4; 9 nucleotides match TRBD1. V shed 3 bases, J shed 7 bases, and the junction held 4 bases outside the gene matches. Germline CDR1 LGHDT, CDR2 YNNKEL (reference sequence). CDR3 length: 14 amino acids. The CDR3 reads CASSHDGQGNIQYF. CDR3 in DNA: TGTGCCAGCAGCCACGACGGACAGGGGAACATTCAGTACTTC.

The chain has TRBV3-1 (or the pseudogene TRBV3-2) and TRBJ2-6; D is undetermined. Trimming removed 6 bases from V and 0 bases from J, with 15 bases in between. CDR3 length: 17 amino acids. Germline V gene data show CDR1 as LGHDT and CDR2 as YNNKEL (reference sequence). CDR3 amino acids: CASSSQGRTSGANVLTF. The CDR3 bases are TGTGCCAGCAGTTCTCAAGGCAGGACCTCTGGGGCCAACGTCCTGACTTTC.

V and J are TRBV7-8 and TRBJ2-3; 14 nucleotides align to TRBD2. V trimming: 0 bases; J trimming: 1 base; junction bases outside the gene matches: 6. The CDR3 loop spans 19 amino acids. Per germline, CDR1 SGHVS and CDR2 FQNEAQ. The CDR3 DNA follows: TGTGCCAGCAGCTTAGCGGGGACTAGCGGGAGACGCCGCACAGATACGCAGTATTTT. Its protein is CASSLAGTSGRRRTDTQYF. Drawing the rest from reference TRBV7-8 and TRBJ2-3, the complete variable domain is GAGVSQSPRYKVAKRGQDVALRCDPISGHVSLFWYQQALGQGPEFLTYFQNEAQLDKSGLPSDRFFAERPEGSVSTLKIQRTQQEDSAVYLCASSLAGTSGRRRTDTQYFGPGTRLTVL.

The CDR3 region is CASGQVNEKLFF. For the CDR3, the DNA is TGTGCCAGCGGACAGGTTAATGAAAAACTGTTTTTT. This rearrangement joins TRBV12-3 or TRBV12-4 to TRBJ1-4, with TRBD1 identical over 7 bases. This CDR3 comprises 12 residues. The V gene end was trimmed by 8 bases and the J gene end by 4 bases; junction bases not matched to a gene: 1.

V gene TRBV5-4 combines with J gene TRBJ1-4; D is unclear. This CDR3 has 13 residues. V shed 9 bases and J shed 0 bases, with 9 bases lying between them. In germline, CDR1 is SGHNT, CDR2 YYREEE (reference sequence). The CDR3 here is CATKGTTNEKLFF. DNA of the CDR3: TGTGCCACCAAAGGGACAACTAATGAAAAACTGTTTTTT.

In DNA, the CDR3 is TGTGCCAGCAGCTTAGCGCCGCGGGGACTATCGGGTGAGCAGTACTTC. The encoded protein is CASSLAPRGLSGEQYF. The chain recombines TRBV7-2 with TRBJ2-7, with TRBD2 identical over 7 bases. Per germline, CDR1 SGHTA and CDR2 FQGNSA. The CDR3 totals 16 residues. V lost 0 bases to trimming and J lost 7 bases; unmatched junction nucleotides: 12.

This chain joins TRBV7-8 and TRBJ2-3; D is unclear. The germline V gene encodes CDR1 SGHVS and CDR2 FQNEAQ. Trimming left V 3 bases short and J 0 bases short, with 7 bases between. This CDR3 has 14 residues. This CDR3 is CASSFGRSTDTQYF. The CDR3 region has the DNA TGTGCCAGCAGCTTCGGCCGAAGCACAGATACGCAGTATTTT. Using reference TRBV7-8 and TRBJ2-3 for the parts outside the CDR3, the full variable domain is GAGVSQSPRYKVAKRGQDVALRCDPISGHVSLFWYQQALGQGPEFLTYFQNEAQLDKSGLPSDRFFAERPEGSVSTLKIQRTQQEDSAVYLCASSFGRSTDTQYFGPGTRLTVL.

CDR3 nucleotide sequence: TGTGCCTGGAAATCAGGGCGTAATGAAAAACTGTTTTTT. This translates into CAWKSGRNEKLFF. The V and J genes are TRBV30 and TRBJ1-4, with TRBD1 as a possible D gene (5 bases). Trimming removed 4 bases at V and 4 bases at J, with 10 bases between. The CDR3 length is 13 residues. Germline CDR1 and CDR2: GTSNPN and SVGIG (reference sequence).

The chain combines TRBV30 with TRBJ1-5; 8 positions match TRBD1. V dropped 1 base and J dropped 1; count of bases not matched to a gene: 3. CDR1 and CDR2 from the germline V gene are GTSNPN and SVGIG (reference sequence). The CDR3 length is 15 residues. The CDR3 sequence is CAWSAGQGSNQPQHF. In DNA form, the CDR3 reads TGTGCCTGGAGTGCCGGACAGGGAAGCAATCAGCCCCAGCATTTT.

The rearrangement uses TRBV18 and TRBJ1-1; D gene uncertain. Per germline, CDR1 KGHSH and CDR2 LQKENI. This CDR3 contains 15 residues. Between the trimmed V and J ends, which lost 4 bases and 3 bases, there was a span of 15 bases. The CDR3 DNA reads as TGTGCCAGCTCACGGCGGCAGGATGTGGACACTGAAGCTTTCTTT. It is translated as CASSRRQDVDTEAFF.

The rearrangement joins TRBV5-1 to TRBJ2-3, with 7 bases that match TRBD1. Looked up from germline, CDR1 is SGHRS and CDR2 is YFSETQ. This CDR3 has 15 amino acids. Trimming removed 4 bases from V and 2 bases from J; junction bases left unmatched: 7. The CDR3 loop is CASSPGQTSTDTQYF. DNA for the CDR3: TGCGCCAGCAGCCCGGGACAGACCTCCACAGATACGCAGTATTTT.

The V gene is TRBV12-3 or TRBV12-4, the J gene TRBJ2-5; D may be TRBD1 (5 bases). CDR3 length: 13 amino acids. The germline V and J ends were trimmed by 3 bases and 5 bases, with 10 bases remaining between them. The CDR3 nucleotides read TGTGCCAGCAGTTTGTTGGGGCGGGAGACCCAGTACTTC. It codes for CASSLLGRETQYF.

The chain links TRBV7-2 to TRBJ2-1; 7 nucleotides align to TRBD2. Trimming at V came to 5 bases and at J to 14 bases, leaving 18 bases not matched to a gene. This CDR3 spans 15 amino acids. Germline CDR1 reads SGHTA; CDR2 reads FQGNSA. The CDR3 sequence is CASSPRGGRASTEFF. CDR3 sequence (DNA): TGTGCCAGCAGCCCCCGAGGCGGGAGAGCGTCCACCGAGTTCTTC.

The DNA for the CDR3 is TGTGCCATCAGTGGGGCAGCTAATCAGCCCCAGCATTTT. Amino acids: CAISGAANQPQHF. This chain joins TRBV10-3 and TRBJ1-5; D remains unclear. Germline V CDR1 and CDR2: ENHRY, SYGVKD. The CDR3 spans 13 residues. The V end was cut by 4 bases, the J end by 4 bases, with 8 bases between.

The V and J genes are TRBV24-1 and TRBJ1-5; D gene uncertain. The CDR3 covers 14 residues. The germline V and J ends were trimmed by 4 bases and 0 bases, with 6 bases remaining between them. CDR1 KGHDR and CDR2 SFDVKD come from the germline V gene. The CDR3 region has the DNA TGTGCCACCAGTGAGATGGGTAGCAATCAGCCCCAGCATTTT. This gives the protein CATSEMGSNQPQHF.

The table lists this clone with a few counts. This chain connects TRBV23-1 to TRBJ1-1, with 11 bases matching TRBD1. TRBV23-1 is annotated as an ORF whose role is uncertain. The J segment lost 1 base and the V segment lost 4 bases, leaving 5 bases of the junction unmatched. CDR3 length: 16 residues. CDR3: CASSLWTGGWNTEAFF. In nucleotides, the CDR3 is TGCGCCAGCAGTCTGTGGACAGGGGGCTGGAACACTGAAGCTTTCTTT.